One T cell receptor beta chain is described in this entry. The V end was cut by 8 bases, the J end by 4 bases, with 15 bases between. Germline loops: CDR1 MNHEY, CDR2 SVGAGI. This CDR3 spans 14 amino acids. The source of the sample is a study of blood T cell repertoires in COVID-19. For the study at large: Acute-phase and convalescent COVID-19 samples originated in the United States, Italy and Spain. T cells, B-cell-depleted T cells, or PBMCs provided the cDNA or gDNA that served as material.

Per the study methods: Estimated nucleated cell counts came from reference gene primer amplification. This table comes from immunoSEQ multiplex PCR, and its TCRdb copy is limited to in-frame clones, with some not included. V and J calls and clone size are copied from that table; D and trimming were computed from the DNA. The sample holds 250,000 to 350,000 clones, roughly nine tenths seen once. The chain carries TRBV6-5 and TRBJ1-5; D is ambiguous. Sequencing was done on a sample of peripheral blood. The origin of this receptor is a woman between 35 and 50 years old who had recovered from COVID-19. The CDR3 bases are TGTGCCAGCGGCTTAGCGCTGGAAAATCAGCCCCAGCATTTT. This translates into CASGLALENQPQHF.